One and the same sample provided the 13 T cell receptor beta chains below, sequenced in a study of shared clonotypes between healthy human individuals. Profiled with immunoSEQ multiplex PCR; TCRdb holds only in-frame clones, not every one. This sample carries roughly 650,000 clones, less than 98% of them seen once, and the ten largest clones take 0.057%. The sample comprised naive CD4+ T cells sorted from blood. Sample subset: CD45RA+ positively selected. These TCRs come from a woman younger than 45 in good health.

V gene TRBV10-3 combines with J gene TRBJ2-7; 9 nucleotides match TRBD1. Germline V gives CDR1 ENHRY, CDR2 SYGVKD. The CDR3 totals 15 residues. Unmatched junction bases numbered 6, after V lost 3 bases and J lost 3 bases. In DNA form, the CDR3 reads TGTGCCATCAGTGATGGGACAGGGACCCGCTACGAGCAGTACTTC. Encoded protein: CAISDGTGTRYEQYF.

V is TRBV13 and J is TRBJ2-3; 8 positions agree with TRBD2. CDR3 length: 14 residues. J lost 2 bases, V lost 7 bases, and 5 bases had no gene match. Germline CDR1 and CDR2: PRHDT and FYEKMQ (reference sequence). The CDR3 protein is CASTIAGSTDTQYF. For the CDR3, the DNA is TGTGCCAGCACCATAGCGGGGTCCACAGATACGCAGTATTTT.

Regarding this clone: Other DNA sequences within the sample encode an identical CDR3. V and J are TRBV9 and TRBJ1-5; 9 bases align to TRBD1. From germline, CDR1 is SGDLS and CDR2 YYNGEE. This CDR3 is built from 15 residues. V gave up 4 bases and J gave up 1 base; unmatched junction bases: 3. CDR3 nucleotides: TGTGCCAGCAGCCCCGGGACAGGGAGCAATCAGCCCCAGCATTTT. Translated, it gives CASSPGTGSNQPQHF.

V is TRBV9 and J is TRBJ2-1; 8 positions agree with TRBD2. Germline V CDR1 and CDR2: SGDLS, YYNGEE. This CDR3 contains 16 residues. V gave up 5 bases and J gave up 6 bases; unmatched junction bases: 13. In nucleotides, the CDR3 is TGTGCCAGCAGTCCTGGGGCGGGAGGATTGCTCAATGAGCAGTTCTTC. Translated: CASSPGAGGLLNEQFF. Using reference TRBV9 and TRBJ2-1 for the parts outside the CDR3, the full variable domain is DSGVTQTPKHLITATGQRVTLRCSPRSGDLSVYWYQQSLDQGLQFLIQYYNGEERAKGNILERFSAQQFPDLHSELNLSSLELGDSALYFCASSPGAGGLLNEQFFGPGTRLTVL.

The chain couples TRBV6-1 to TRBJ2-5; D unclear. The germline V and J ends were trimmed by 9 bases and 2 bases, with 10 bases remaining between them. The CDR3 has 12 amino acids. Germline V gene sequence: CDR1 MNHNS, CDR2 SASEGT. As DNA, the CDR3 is TGTGCCAGTTCCGGGCCTCAAGAGACCCAGTACTTC. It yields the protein CASSGPQETQYF.

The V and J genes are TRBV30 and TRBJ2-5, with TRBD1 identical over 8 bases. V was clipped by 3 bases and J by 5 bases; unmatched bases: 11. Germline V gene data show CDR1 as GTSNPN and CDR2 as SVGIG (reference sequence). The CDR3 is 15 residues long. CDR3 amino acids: CAWSPGTGPAETQYF. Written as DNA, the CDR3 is TGTGCCTGGAGCCCCGGGACAGGCCCCGCGGAGACCCAGTACTTC.

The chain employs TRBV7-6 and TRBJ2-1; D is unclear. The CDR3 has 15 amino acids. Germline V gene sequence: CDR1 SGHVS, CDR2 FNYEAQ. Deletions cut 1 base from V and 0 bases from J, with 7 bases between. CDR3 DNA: TGTGCCAGCAGCTTAGACGGCAGCTCCTACAATGAGCAGTTCTTC. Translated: CASSLDGSSYNEQFF.

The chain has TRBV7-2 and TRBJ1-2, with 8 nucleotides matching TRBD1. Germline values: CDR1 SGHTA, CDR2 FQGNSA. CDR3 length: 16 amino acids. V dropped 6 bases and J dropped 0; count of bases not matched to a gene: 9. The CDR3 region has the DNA TGTGCCAGCAGTAAACCGGACAGGGAAGCTAACTATGGCTACACCTTC. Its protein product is CASSKPDREANYGYTF.

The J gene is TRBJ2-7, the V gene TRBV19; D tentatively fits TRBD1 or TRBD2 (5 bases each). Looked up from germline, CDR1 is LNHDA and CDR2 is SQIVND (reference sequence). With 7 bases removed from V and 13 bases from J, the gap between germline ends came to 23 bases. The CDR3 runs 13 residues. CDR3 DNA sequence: TGTGCCAGTACGGGGACCGTCTCTGAGGCTCCTTACTTC. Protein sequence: CASTGTVSEAPYF.

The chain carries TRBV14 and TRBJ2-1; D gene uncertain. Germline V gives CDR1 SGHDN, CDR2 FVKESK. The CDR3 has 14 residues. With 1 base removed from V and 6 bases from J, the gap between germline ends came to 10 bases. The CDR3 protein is CASSQVPSFNEQFF. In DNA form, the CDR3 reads TGTGCCAGCAGCCAAGTGCCCAGTTTCAATGAGCAGTTCTTC. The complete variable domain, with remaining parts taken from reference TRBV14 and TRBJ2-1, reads EAGVTQFPSHSVIEKGQTVTLRCDPISGHDNLYWYRRVMGKEIKFLLHFVKESKQDESGMPNNRFLAERTGGTYSTLKVQPAELEDSGVYFCASSQVPSFNEQFFGPGTRLTVL.

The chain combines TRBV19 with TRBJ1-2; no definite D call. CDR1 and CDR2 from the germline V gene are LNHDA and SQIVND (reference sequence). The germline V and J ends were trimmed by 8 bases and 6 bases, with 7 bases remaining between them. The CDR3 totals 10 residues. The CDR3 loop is CASYSDGYTF. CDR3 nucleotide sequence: TGTGCCAGTTACAGCGATGGCTACACCTTC.

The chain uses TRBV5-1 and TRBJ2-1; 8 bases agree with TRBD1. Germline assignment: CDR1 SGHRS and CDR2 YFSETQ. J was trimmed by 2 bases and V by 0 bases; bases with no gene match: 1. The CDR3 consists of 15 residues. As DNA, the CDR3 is TGCGCCAGCAGCTTGGGCAGGGGGCCCTACAATGAGCAGTTCTTC. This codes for CASSLGRGPYNEQFF. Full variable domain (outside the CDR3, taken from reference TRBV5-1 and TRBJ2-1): KAGVTQTPRYLIKTRGQQVTLSCSPISGHRSVSWYQQTPGQGLQFLFEYFSETQRNKGNFPGRFSGRQFSNSRSEMNVSTLELGDSALYLCASSLGRGPYNEQFFGPGTRLTVL.

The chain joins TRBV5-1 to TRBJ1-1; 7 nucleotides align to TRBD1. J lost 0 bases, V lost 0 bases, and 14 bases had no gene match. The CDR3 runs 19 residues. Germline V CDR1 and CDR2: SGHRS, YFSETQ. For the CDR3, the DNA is TGCGCCAGCAGCTTGGCCTCGACCCTGAACAGGGGAATGAACACTGAAGCTTTCTTT. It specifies CASSLASTLNRGMNTEAFF.